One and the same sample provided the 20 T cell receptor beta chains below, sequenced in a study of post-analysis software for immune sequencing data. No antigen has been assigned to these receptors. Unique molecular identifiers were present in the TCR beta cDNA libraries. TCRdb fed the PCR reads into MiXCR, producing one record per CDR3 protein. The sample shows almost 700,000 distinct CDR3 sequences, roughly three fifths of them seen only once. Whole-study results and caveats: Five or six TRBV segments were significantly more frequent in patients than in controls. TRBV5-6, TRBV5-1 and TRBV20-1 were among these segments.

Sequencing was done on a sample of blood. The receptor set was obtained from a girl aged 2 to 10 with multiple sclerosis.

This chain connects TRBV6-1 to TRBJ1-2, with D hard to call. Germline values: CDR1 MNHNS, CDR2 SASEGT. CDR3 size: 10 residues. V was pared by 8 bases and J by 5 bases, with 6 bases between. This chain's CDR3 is CASVGYGYTF. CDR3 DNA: TGTGCCAGCGTTGGGTATGGCTACACCTTC.

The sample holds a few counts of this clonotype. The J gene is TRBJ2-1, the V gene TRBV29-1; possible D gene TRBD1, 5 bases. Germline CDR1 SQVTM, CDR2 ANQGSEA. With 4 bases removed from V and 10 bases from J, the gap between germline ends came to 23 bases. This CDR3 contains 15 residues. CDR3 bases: TGCAGCGTTGCGTCGGGCAGGGTGACAGTGGGAGAGCAGTTCTTC. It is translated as CSVASGRVTVGEQFF.

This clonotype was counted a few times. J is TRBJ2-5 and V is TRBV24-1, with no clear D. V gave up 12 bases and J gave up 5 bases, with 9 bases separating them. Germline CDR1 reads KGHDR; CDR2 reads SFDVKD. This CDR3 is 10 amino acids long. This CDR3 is CAARRETQYF. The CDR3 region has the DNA TGTGCCGCACGGCGGGAGACCCAGTACTTC.

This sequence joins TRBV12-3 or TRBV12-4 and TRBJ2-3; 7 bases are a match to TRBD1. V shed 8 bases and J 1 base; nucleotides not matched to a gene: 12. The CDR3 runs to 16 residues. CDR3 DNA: TGTGCCAGCCGACCTCTGACAGGGCGAGGCACAGATACGCAGTATTTT. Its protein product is CASRPLTGRGTDTQYF.

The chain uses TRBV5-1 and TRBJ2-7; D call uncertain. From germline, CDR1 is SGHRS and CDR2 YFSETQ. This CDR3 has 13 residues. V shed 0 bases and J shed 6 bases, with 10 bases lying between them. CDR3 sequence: CASSLEPGSEQYF. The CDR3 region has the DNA TGCGCCAGCAGCTTGGAGCCGGGTTCCGAGCAGTACTTC.

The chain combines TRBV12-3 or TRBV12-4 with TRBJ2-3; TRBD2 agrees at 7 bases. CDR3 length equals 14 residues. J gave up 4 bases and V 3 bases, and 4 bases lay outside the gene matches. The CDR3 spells CASSFSGKSDTQYF. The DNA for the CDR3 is TGTGCCAGCAGTTTCAGCGGGAAGTCAGATACGCAGTATTTT.

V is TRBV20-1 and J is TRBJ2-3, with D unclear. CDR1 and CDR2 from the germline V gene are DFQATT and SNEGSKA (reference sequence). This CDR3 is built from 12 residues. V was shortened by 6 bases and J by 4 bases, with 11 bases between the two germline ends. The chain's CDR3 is CSALTHPDTQYF. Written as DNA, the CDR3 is TGCAGTGCCCTGACCCACCCAGATACGCAGTATTTT.

CDR3: CASSGGTEETQYF. The DNA for the CDR3 is TGTGCCAGCAGCGGAGGGACCGAAGAGACCCAGTACTTC. The rearrangement uses TRBV7-2 and TRBJ2-5; D perhaps matches TRBD2 (6 bases). Germline V gene data show CDR1 as SGHTA and CDR2 as FQGNSA. V lost 5 bases and J lost 3, with 10 bases in between. The CDR3 is 13 residues long.

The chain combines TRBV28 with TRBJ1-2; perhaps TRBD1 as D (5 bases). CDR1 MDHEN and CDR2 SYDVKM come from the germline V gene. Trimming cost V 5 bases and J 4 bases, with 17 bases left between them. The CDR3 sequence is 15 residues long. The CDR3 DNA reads TGTGCCAGCAGTCAGGGAGGCAGTAGGGGCTATGGCTACACCTTC. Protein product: CASSQGGSRGYGYTF.

The CDR3 protein is CSVGLSKFLSHEQYF. The CDR3 DNA reads TGCAGTGTTGGTTTGTCAAAATTCCTATCGCACGAGCAGTACTTC. This chain uses TRBV20-1 with TRBJ2-5; unclear D gene. The DNA end is a closer match to TRBJ2-7, so the J assignment may be wrong. The CDR3 runs 15 residues. Germline values: CDR1 DFQATT, CDR2 SNEGSKA (reference sequence).

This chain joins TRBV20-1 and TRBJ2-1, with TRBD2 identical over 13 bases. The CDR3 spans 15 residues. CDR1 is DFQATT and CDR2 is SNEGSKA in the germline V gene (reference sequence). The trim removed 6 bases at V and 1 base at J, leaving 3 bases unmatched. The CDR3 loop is CSAPTSGRSYNEQFF. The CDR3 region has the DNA TGCAGTGCGCCGACTAGCGGGAGGTCCTACAATGAGCAGTTCTTC.

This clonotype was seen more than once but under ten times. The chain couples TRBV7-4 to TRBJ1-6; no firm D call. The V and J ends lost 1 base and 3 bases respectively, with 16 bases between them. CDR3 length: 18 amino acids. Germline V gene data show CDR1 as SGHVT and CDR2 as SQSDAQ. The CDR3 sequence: CASSLGVPQQSYNSPLHF. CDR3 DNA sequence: TGTGCCAGCAGCTTAGGGGTACCTCAGCAGAGCTATAATTCACCCCTCCACTTT. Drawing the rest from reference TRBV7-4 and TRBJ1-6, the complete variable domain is GAGVSQSPRYKVAKRGRDVALRCDSISGHVTLYWYRQTLGQGSEVLTYSQSDAQRDKSGRPSGRFSAERPERSVSTLKIQRTEQGDSAVYLCASSLGVPQQSYNSPLHFGNGTRLTVT.

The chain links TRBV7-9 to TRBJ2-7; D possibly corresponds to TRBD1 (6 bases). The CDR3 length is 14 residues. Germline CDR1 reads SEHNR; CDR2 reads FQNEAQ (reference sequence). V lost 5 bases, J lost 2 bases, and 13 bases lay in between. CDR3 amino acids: CASSLNRETYEQYF. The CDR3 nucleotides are TGTGCCAGCAGCCTAAACAGGGAGACCTACGAGCAGTACTTC.

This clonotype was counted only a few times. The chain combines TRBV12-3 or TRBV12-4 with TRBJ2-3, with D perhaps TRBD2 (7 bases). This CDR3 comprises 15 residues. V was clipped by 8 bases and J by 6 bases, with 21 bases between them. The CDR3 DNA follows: TGTGCCAGCGAGGGAGGGGGTTCTTTGGGGGATACGCAGTATTTT. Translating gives CASEGGGSLGDTQYF.

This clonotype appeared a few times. Written as DNA, the CDR3 is TGCAGCGCCTTATACACCGACACTGAAGCTTTCTTT. This gives the protein CSALYTDTEAFF. The chain has TRBV29-1 and TRBJ1-1, with D uncertain. The CDR3 has 12 amino acids. Germline V gene lookup returns CDR1 SQVTM and CDR2 ANQGSEA. Trimming pared 7 bases from V and 3 bases from J, leaving 12 bases between.

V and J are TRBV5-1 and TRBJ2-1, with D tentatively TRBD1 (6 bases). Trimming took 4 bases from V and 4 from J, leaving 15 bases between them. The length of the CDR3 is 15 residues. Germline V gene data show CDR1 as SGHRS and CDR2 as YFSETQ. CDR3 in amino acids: CASSPQGHQYNEQFF. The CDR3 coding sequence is TGCGCCAGCAGCCCCCAGGGGCACCAATACAATGAGCAGTTCTTC.

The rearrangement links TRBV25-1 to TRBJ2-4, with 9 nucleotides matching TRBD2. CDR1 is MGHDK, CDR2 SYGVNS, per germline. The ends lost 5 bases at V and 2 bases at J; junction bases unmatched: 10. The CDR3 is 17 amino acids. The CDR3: CASSPGLASVTKNIQYF. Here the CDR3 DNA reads TGTGCCAGCAGTCCGGGACTAGCCTCCGTTACCAAAAACATTCAGTACTTC.

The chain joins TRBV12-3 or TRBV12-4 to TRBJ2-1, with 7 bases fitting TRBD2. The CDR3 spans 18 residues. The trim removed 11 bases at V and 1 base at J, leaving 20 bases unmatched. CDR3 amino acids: CACKDPEAGTFSYNEQFF. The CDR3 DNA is TGTGCCTGCAAGGACCCTGAAGCGGGGACTTTTTCCTACAATGAGCAGTTCTTC.

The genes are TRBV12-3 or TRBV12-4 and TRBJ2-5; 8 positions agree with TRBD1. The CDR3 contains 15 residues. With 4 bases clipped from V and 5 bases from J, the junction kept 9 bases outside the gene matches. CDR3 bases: TGTGCCAGCAGTTCGGCAGGGGGCGCGAGGGAGACCCAGTACTTC. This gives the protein CASSSAGGARETQYF.

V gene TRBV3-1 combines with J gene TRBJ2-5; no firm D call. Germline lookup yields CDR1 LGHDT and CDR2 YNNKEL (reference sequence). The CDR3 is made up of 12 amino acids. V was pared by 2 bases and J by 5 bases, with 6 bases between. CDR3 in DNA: TGTGCCAGCAGCCAAATAATTGAGACCCAGTACTTC. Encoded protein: CASSQIIETQYF.